One sample yielded the 20 T cell receptor beta chains listed below, sequenced in a study of blood T cell repertoires in COVID-19 (dated by TCRdb to 2018 to 2020). The method behind the library was the immunoSEQ multiplex PCR assay. The immuneACCESS repertoire file appears here via TCRdb, limited to in-frame rearrangements. These files lack a portion of the clones; in checked studies, under half of the deficit traces to unresolved V genes, and the cause of the others is not known. The sample table shows 37,000 or so clones, and more than 70% are seen once. The ten biggest clones cover 33% of the sample. Sequencing was carried out using peripheral blood. All receptors come from a man in his sixties with acute or convalescent COVID-19.

The rearrangement links TRBV6-5 to TRBJ2-1, with D possibly TRBD2 on 5 matching bases. This CDR3 has 14 residues. V was clipped by 5 bases and J by 7 bases, with 15 bases between them. Germline values: CDR1 MNHEY, CDR2 SVGAGI. The CDR3 sequence is CASSTRTEVNEQFF. The CDR3 coding sequence is TGTGCCAGCAGTACGAGGACGGAGGTTAATGAGCAGTTCTTC.

The chain has TRBV29-1 and TRBJ2-7, with D maybe TRBD2 (6 bases). Germline V lookup: CDR1 SQVTM, CDR2 ANQGSEA. The CDR3 has 13 amino acids. The V and J ends lost 6 bases and 0 bases respectively, with 12 bases between them. The CDR3 loop reads CSVGGQDSYEQYF. The CDR3 nucleotides are TGCAGCGTGGGAGGTCAGGACTCCTACGAGCAGTACTTC.

This chain connects TRBV5-4 to TRBJ2-2, with TRBD2 matching 7 bases. Germline V lookup: CDR1 SGHNT, CDR2 YYREEE (reference sequence). This CDR3 comprises 16 residues. J gave up 6 bases and V 3 bases, and 11 bases lay outside the gene matches. Written as DNA, the CDR3 is TGTGCCAGCAGCTCCGCCGGGGGAGGGACCCCCGGGGAGCTGTTTTTT. This encodes CASSSAGGGTPGELFF.

The rearrangement uses TRBV6-2 or TRBV6-3 and TRBJ2-3; D is ambiguous. The V and J ends lost 0 bases and 2 bases respectively, with 9 bases between them. Germline V gives CDR1 MNHEY, CDR2 SVGEGT. The CDR3 extends over 15 amino acids. Here the CDR3 reads CASSYSGGPTDTQYF. The CDR3 DNA sequence: TGTGCCAGCAGTTACTCGGGTGGGCCCACAGATACGCAGTATTTT.

This CDR3 reads CSAYTSGRAPGELFF. Here the CDR3 DNA reads TGCAGCGCCTACACTAGCGGGAGGGCCCCCGGGGAGCTGTTTTTT. The chain carries TRBV29-1 and TRBJ2-2; 13 positions agree with TRBD2. The CDR3 is 15 residues long. Trimming cost V 7 bases and J 6 bases; bases outside gene matches: 8. CDR1 is SQVTM and CDR2 is ANQGSEA in the germline V gene.

The genes are TRBV11-2 and TRBJ2-3, with TRBD2 identical over 10 bases. Germline loops: CDR1 SGHAT, CDR2 FQNNGV. V was clipped by 3 bases and J by 3 bases; unmatched bases: 6. The CDR3 contains 16 residues. CDR3 loop: CASSLLAGGLTDTQYF. The CDR3 nucleotides read TGTGCCAGCAGCTTGTTAGCGGGAGGCCTTACAGATACGCAGTATTTT.

The chain uses TRBV3-1 (or the pseudogene TRBV3-2) and TRBJ2-7; D unclear. Germline V gives CDR1 LGHDT, CDR2 YNNKEL (reference sequence). V lost 4 bases, J lost 1 base, and 11 bases lay in between. This CDR3 contains 14 residues. The CDR3 protein is CASSPYGSSYEQYF. The CDR3 DNA follows: TGTGCCAGCAGCCCGTACGGTTCTTCCTACGAGCAGTACTTC.

In its sample, this clone was seen once. V gene TRBV10-2 combines with J gene TRBJ2-7; 11 nucleotides match TRBD2. This CDR3 contains 15 residues. The V and J ends lost 6 bases and 2 bases, in that order; junction bases with no gene match: 6. Germline V gene lookup returns CDR1 WSHSY and CDR2 SAAADI. As DNA, the CDR3 is TGCGCCAGCAGAGAAACTAGCGGGAGCACCTACGAGCAGTACTTC. Amino acids: CASRETSGSTYEQYF.

The CDR3 DNA reads TGTGCCAGTTCGAATGGACAGGGGGCTGGAAACACCATATATTTT. It is translated as CASSNGQGAGNTIYF. The genes are TRBV6-5 and TRBJ1-3; 10 bases are a match to TRBD1. The germline CDR1 and CDR2 sequences are MNHEY and SVGAGI. J lost 2 bases, V lost 9 bases, and 7 bases had no gene match. This CDR3 comprises 15 residues.

The CDR3 sequence: CASSGPTRPYEQYF. CDR3 in DNA: TGTGCCAGCAGCGGACCGACTAGACCCTACGAGCAGTACTTC. The V call is TRBV7-8, the J call TRBJ2-7, with TRBD2 as a possible D gene (6 bases). This CDR3 is built from 14 residues. V lost 5 bases, J lost 2 bases, and 13 bases lay in between. Germline loops: CDR1 SGHVS, CDR2 FQNEAQ.

V is TRBV5-1 and J is TRBJ2-7, with D unclear. The length of the CDR3 is 13 residues. Deletions cut 2 bases from V and 2 bases from J, with 8 bases between. Germline CDR1 reads SGHRS; CDR2 reads YFSETQ. The CDR3 loop is CASSFSPTYEQYF. CDR3 nucleotide sequence: TGCGCCAGCAGCTTTAGCCCAACCTACGAGCAGTACTTC.

The chain recombines TRBV11-3 with TRBJ2-5, with 8 bases matching TRBD1. V gave up 5 bases and J gave up 5 bases; unmatched junction bases: 7. Germline CDR1 and CDR2: SGHNT and YENEEA. This CDR3 region has 14 residues. The CDR3 sequence is CASSQLRGQETQYF. CDR3 coding DNA: TGTGCCAGCAGCCAACTCAGGGGGCAGGAGACCCAGTACTTC.

The gene calls are TRBV7-8 and TRBJ1-3, with 9 bases that match TRBD1. Trimming cost V 5 bases and J 5 bases; bases outside gene matches: 13. Per germline, CDR1 SGHVS and CDR2 FQNEAQ. This CDR3 comprises 17 residues. Written as DNA, the CDR3 is TGTGCCAGCAGCCTAGGACAGGGGTCTGAGATGAGAAACACCATATATTTT. Protein: CASSLGQGSEMRNTIYF.

This chain links TRBV12-3 or TRBV12-4 with TRBJ1-2, with a possible D match to TRBD1 (6 bases). This CDR3 has 12 residues. The ends were cut back, 6 bases at V and 10 bases at J, with 15 bases in the middle. CDR3 bases: TGTGCCAGCAGCACGTCAGGGGCCCTCTACACCTTC. This gives the protein CASSTSGALYTF.

V gene TRBV11-2 combines with J gene TRBJ2-5; TRBD1 agrees at 7 bases. The CDR3 is 18 residues long. Trimming at V came to 1 base and at J to 0 bases, leaving 11 bases not matched to a gene. Germline lookup yields CDR1 SGHAT and CDR2 FQNNGV. This CDR3 is CASSLGPGQGEYQETQYF. CDR3 sequence (DNA): TGTGCCAGCAGCTTAGGACCTGGGCAGGGGGAGTACCAAGAGACCCAGTACTTC.

The chain combines TRBV5-1 with TRBJ2-3, with 10 positions matching TRBD2. V lost 4 bases, J lost 1 base, and 6 bases stayed unmatched. The V gene's germline CDR1 is SGHRS and CDR2 YFSETQ. This CDR3 is built from 16 residues. CDR3: CASSEIAGGGTDTQYF. DNA for the CDR3: TGCGCCAGCAGCGAAATAGCGGGAGGAGGCACAGATACGCAGTATTTT.

This clone was seen just once. The chain recombines TRBV6-5 with TRBJ2-7, with a possible D match to TRBD2 (6 bases). Per germline, CDR1 MNHEY and CDR2 SVGAGI. V lost 5 bases, J lost 5 bases, and 16 bases lay in between. CDR3 size: 14 residues. The DNA of the CDR3 is TGTGCCAGCAGTCGCGGGACCCCCTCTGACGAGCAGTACTTC. This translates into CASSRGTPSDEQYF.

The chain employs TRBV12-3 or TRBV12-4 and TRBJ2-1; a weak D match, TRBD1 (5 bases). Trimming took off 5 bases at V and 12 bases at J, with 17 bases between the two ends. This CDR3 has 13 residues. The CDR3 DNA reads TGTGCCAGCAGTACAGGACCGGGTCCGGTGCAGTTCTTC. It specifies CASSTGPGPVQFF.

This clone showed up just once. The chain employs TRBV28 and TRBJ1-5; tentatively, D is TRBD1 (6 bases). The CDR3 spans 16 residues. V gave up 4 bases and J gave up 2 bases, with 15 bases separating them. CDR1 and CDR2 (germline): MDHEN, SYDVKM. The CDR3 sequence: CASSSPSAGGNQPQHF. The CDR3 DNA sequence: TGTGCCAGCAGTTCCCCCTCGGCAGGGGGCAATCAGCCCCAGCATTTT. Drawing the rest from reference TRBV28 and TRBJ1-5, the complete variable domain is DVKVTQSSRYLVKRTGEKVFLECVQDMDHENMFWYRQDPGLGLRLIYFSYDVKMKEKGDIPEGYSVSREKKERFSLILESASTNQTSMYLCASSSPSAGGNQPQHFGDGTRLSIL.

V usage is TRBV27 and J usage is TRBJ2-7; the match to TRBD2 covers 11 bases. Germline V lookup: CDR1 MNHEY, CDR2 SMNVEV (reference sequence). This CDR3 spans 14 amino acids. The ends lost 7 bases at V and 4 bases at J; junction bases unmatched: 6. The CDR3 region has the DNA TGTGCCAGCAACGGACTAGCGGGCGGGTACGAGCAGTACTTC. The encoded protein is CASNGLAGGYEQYF.